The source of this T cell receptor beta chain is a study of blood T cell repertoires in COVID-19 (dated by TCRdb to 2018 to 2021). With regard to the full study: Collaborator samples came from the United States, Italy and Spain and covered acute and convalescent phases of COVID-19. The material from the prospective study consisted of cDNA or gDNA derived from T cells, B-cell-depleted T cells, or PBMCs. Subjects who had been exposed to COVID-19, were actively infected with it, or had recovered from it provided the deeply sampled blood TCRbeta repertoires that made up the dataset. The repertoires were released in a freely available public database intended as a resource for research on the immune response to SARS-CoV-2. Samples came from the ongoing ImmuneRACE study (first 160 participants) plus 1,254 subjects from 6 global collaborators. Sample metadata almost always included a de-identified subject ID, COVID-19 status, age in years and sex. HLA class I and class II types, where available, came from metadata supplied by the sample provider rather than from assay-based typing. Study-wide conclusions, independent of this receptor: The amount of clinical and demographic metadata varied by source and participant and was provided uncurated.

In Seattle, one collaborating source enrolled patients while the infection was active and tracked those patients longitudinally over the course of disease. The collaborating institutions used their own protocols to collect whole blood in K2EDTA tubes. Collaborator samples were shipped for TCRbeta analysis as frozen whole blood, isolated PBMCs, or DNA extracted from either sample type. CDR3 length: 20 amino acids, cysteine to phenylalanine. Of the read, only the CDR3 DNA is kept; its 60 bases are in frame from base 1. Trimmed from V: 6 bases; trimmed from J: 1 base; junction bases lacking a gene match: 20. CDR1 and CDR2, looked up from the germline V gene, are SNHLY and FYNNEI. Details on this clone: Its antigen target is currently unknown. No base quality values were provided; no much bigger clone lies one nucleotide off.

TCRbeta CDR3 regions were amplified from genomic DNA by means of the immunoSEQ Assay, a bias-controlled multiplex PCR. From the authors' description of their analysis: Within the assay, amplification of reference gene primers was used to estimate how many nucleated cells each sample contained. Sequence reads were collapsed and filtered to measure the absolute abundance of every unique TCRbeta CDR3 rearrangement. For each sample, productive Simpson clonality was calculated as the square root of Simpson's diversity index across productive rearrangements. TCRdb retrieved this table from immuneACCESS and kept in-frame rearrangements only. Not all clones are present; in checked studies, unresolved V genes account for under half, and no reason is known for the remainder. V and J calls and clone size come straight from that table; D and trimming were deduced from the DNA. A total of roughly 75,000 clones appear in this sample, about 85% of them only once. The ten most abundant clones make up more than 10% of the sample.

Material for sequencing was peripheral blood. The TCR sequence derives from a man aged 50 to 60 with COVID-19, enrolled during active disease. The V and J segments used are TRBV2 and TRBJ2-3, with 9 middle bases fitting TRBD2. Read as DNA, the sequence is TGTGCCAGCAGACAATTTAGCGGGAGCCCTGCCCAAGCTGGCACAGATACGCAGTATTTT. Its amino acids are CASRQFSGSPAQAGTDTQYF.